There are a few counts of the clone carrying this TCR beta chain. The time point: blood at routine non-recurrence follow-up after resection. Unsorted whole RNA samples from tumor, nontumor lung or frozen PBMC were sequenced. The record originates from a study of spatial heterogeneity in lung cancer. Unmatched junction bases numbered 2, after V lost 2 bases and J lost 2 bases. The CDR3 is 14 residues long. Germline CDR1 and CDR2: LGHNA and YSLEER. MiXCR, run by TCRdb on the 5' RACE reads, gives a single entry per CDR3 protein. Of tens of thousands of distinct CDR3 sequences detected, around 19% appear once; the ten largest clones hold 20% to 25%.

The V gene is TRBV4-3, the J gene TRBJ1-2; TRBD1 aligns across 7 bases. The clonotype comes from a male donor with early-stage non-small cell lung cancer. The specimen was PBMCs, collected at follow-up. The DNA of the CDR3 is TGCGCCAGCAGCCAACAGACAGGGAACTATGGCTACACCTTC. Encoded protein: CASSQQTGNYGYTF.